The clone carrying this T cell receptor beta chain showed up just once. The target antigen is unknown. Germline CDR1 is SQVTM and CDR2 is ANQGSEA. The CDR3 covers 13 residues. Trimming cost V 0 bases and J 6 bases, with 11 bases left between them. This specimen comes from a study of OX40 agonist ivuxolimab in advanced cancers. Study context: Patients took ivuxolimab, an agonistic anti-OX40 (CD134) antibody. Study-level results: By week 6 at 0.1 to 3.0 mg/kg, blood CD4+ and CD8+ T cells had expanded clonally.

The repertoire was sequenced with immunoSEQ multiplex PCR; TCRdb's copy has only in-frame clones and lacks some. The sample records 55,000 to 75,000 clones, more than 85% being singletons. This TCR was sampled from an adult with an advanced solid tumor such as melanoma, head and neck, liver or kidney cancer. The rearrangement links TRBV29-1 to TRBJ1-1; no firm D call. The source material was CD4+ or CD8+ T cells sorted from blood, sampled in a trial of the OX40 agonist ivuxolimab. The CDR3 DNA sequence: TGCAGCGTTGAAGAAGTTCGGGGAGCTGAAGCTTTCTTT. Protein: CSVEEVRGAEAFF.